This passage covers 17 T cell receptor beta chains from one sample sequenced in a study of T-cell memory formation after mild COVID-19. TCRdb called the 5' RACE reads again in MiXCR, with one record for every CDR3 protein. The sample yields 300,000 to 400,000 distinct CDR3 sequences, roughly an eighth seen once. Sequencing used PBMCs or a T cell subset sorted from them (not recorded which). The origin of the receptors is a man aged 18-30 years who had mild COVID-19 (a few samples of this study predate the infection). Cell type and time point are not known.

The chain employs TRBV5-5 and TRBJ1-6; 9 nucleotides line up with TRBD1. CDR1 is SGHKS, CDR2 YYEKEE, per germline (reference sequence). With 2 bases clipped from V and 7 bases from J, the junction kept 7 bases outside the gene matches. This CDR3 comprises 16 residues. The CDR3: CASSLTTGTGNSPLHF. CDR3 bases: TGTGCCAGCAGCTTAACGACCGGGACAGGGAATTCACCCCTCCACTTT.

The genes are TRBV3-1 and TRBJ2-1; D may correspond to TRBD1 or TRBD2 (5 bases each). The CDR3 sequence is 14 residues long. Germline V gene sequence: CDR1 LGHDT, CDR2 YNNKEL (reference sequence). V was cut by 4 bases and J by 7 bases, with 14 bases left in between. The CDR3 coding sequence is TGTGCCAGCAGCCCAGGGCCGGGGACGAATGAGCAGTTCTTC. This translates into CASSPGPGTNEQFF.

This rearrangement joins TRBV27 to TRBJ2-7; D possibly corresponds to TRBD2 (7 bases). The CDR3 runs to 15 residues. Trimming took 6 bases from V and 10 from J, leaving 25 bases between them. Germline CDR1 and CDR2: MNHEY and SMNVEV (reference sequence). CDR3 loop: CASSQRGGTPFDQYF. The CDR3 region has the DNA TGTGCCAGCAGCCAAAGGGGGGGTACGCCCTTCGATCAGTACTTC.

V usage is TRBV4-3 and J usage is TRBJ1-6; TRBD1 matches 8 bases. The V gene's germline CDR1 is LGHNA and CDR2 YSLEER. The CDR3 spans 14 residues. V lost 6 bases, J lost 8 bases, and 6 bases stayed unmatched. This CDR3 is CASSINRGDSPLHF. DNA for the CDR3: TGCGCCAGCAGTATTAACAGGGGGGATTCACCCCTCCACTTT.

This chain connects TRBV5-4 to TRBJ2-1; 8 nucleotides line up with TRBD2. CDR3 length equals 16 residues. Germline CDR1 reads SGHNT; CDR2 reads YYREEE (reference sequence). The J segment lost 5 bases and the V segment lost 0 bases, leaving 7 bases of the junction unmatched. The CDR3 bases are TGTGCCAGCAGCTTGGGCGGCGGGGGGTCCCACAATGAGCAGTTCTTC. Translated, it gives CASSLGGGGSHNEQFF.

This clonotype was seen only a few times. The V call is TRBV25-1, the J call TRBJ1-3, with D uncertain. Germline CDR1 is MGHDK and CDR2 is SYGVNS. Trimming cost V 8 bases and J 2 bases, with 25 bases left between them. CDR3 length: 18 amino acids. CDR3 bases: TGTGCCAGCGAACCCCGGAATATAAGGTTGAGGCCTGGAAACACCATATATTTT. Residues: CASEPRNIRLRPGNTIYF.

This clonotype has a handful of counts. For the CDR3, the DNA is TGTGCCAGCAGCCAAGAACAGGGGCTTTACAATGAGCAGTTCTTC. Amino acid sequence: CASSQEQGLYNEQFF. This rearrangement joins TRBV3-1 to TRBJ2-1; 7 nucleotides agree with TRBD1. V lost 0 bases, J lost 4 bases, and 3 bases stayed unmatched. In germline, CDR1 is LGHDT, CDR2 YNNKEL (reference sequence). The CDR3 has 15 amino acids.

This clonotype has a count of ten or more. A junction boundary mismatches the germline segment, possibly from a read error. The V and J genes are TRBV12-3 or TRBV12-4 and TRBJ2-5, with D tentatively TRBD1 (6 bases). The CDR3 covers 13 residues. The CDR3 protein is CASSLGGSETQYF. The CDR3 region has the DNA TGTGCCAGCAGCTTAGGGGGTTCGGAGACCCAGTACTTC.

The chain combines TRBV2 with TRBJ2-4; D ambiguous. The CDR3 has 15 residues. The V end was cut by 6 bases, the J end by 4 bases, with 16 bases between. CDR1 SNHLY and CDR2 FYNNEI come from the germline V gene. CDR3 coding DNA: TGTGCCAGCAGAGAACCCGGAACCTTAAAAAACATTCAGTACTTC. It encodes CASREPGTLKNIQYF.

The chain employs TRBV30 and TRBJ1-1; unclear D gene. The CDR3 covers 13 residues. Germline CDR1 reads GTSNPN; CDR2 reads SVGIG (reference sequence). Trimming cost V 2 bases and J 4 bases, with 11 bases left between them. The CDR3 DNA reads TGTGCCTGGAGTCCGGTTCGACGCACTGAAGCTTTCTTT. Its protein product is CAWSPVRRTEAFF.

Only a few counts were recorded for this clonotype. The chain employs TRBV28 and TRBJ1-1; D unresolved. The CDR3 extends over 15 amino acids. Trimming removed 5 bases from V and 1 base from J, with 14 bases in between. Germline CDR1 reads MDHEN; CDR2 reads SYDVKM. The CDR3: CASSRREEENTEAFF. DNA for the CDR3: TGTGCCAGCAGTAGGCGGGAGGAGGAGAACACTGAAGCTTTCTTT.

The chain combines TRBV5-1 with TRBJ2-3; 11 nucleotides match TRBD2. V trimming: 4 bases; J trimming: 1 base; junction bases outside the gene matches: 5. CDR3 length: 16 residues. The V gene's germline CDR1 is SGHRS and CDR2 YFSETQ. This CDR3 reads CASSPGLAGRTDTQYF. The CDR3 coding sequence is TGCGCCAGCAGCCCCGGACTAGCGGGCCGCACAGATACGCAGTATTTT.

This clonotype was seen only a few times. V usage is TRBV21-1 and J usage is TRBJ1-1. TRBV21-1 is an annotated pseudogene. This CDR3 is built from 11 residues. In DNA form, the CDR3 reads TGTGCCAGCAGCAAAGTAGGGAGAGCTTTCTTT. Translating gives CASSKVGRAFF.

CDR3 sequence: CASSSVSGGVNEQFF. As DNA, the CDR3 is TGTGCCAGCAGCTCTGTTAGCGGGGGGGTTAATGAGCAGTTCTTC. The J gene is TRBJ2-1, the V gene TRBV7-2, with 11 bases matching TRBD2. The V gene's germline CDR1 is SGHTA and CDR2 FQGNSA. The CDR3 has 15 amino acids. The V segment lost 4 bases and the J segment 7 bases; nucleotides outside the gene matches: 6.

This chain connects TRBV5-6 to TRBJ2-7, with D tentatively TRBD1 (6 bases). With 2 bases removed from V and 7 bases from J, the gap between germline ends came to 7 bases. The germline V gene has CDR1 SGHDT and CDR2 YYEEEE. The CDR3 covers 11 residues. The DNA of the CDR3 is TGTGCCAGCAGCTTTGGACAGGAGCAGTACTTC. This encodes CASSFGQEQYF. Variable domain in full (rest from reference TRBV5-6 and TRBJ2-7): DAGVTQSPTHLIKTRGQQVTLRCSPKSGHDTVSWYQQALGQGPQFIFQYYEEEERQRGNFPDRFSGHQFPNYSSELNVNALLLGDSALYLCASSFGQEQYFGPGTRLTVT.

The V gene is TRBV4-3, the J gene TRBJ2-3, with TRBD1 identical over 10 bases. From germline, CDR1 is LGHNA and CDR2 YSLEER. This CDR3 is built from 16 residues. The V and J ends lost 0 bases and 5 bases, in that order; junction bases with no gene match: 5. CDR3 region: CASSQERDRGGDTQYF. CDR3 sequence (DNA): TGCGCCAGCAGCCAAGAGAGGGACAGGGGAGGAGATACGCAGTATTTT.

This sequence joins TRBV7-9 and TRBJ2-7; no firm D call. CDR3 length: 14 residues. Germline V gene data show CDR1 as SEHNR and CDR2 as FQNEAQ (reference sequence). Trimming pared 5 bases from V and 2 bases from J, leaving 13 bases between. In DNA form, the CDR3 reads TGTGCCAGCAGCCCTCGGGTAGACCCCTACGAGCAGTACTTC. This encodes CASSPRVDPYEQYF.